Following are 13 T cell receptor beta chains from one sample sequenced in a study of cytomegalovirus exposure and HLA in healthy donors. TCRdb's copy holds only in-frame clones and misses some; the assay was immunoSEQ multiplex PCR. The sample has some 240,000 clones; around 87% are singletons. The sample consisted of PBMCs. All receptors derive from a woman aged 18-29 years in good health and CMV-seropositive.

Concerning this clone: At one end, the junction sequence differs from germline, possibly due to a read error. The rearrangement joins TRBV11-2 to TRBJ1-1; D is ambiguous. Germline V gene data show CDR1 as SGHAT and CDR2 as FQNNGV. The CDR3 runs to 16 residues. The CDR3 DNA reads TGTGCCAGCAGCTCCCACGACACGGCTATGAACGCTGAAGCTTTCTTT. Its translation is CASSSHDTAMNAEAFF.

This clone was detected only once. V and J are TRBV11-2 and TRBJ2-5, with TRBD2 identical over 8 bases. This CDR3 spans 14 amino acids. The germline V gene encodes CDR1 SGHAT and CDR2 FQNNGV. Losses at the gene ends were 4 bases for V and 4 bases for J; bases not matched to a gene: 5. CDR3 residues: CASSSIAGRETQYF. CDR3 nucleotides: TGTGCCAGCAGCTCTATAGCGGGAAGAGAGACCCAGTACTTC.

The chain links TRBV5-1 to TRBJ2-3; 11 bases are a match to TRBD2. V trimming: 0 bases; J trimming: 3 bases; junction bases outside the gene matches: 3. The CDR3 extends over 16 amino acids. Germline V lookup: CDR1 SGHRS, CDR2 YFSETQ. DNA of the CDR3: TGCGCCAGCAGCTTGGGACTAGCGGGAATAACAGATACGCAGTATTTT. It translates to CASSLGLAGITDTQYF.

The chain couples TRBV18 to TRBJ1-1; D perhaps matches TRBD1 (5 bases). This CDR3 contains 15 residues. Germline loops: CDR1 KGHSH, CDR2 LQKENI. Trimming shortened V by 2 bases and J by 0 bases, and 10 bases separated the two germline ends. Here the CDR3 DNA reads TGTGCCAGCTCACCAGGGGCCGGAATGAACACTGAAGCTTTCTTT. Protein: CASSPGAGMNTEAFF.

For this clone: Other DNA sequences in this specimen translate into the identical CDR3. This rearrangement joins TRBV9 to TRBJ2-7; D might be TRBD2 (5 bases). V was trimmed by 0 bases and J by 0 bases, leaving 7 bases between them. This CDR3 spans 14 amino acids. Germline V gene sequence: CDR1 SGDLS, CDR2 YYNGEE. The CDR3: CASSVGAGSYEQYF. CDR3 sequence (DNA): TGTGCCAGCAGCGTAGGCGCGGGCTCCTACGAGCAGTACTTC.

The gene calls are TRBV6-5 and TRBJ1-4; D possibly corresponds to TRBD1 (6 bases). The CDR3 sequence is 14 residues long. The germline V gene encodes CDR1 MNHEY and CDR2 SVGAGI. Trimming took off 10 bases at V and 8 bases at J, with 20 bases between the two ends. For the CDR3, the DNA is TGTGCCACACGACCTCGGGGGGCAGGGGAAAAACTGTTTTTT. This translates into CATRPRGAGEKLFF.

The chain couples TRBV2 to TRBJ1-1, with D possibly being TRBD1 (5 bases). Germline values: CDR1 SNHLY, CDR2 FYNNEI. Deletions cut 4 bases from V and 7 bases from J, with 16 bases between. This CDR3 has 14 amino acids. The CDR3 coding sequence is TGTGCCAGCAGTGTATTGCAGGGTCTCATTGAAGCTTTCTTT. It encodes CASSVLQGLIEAFF.

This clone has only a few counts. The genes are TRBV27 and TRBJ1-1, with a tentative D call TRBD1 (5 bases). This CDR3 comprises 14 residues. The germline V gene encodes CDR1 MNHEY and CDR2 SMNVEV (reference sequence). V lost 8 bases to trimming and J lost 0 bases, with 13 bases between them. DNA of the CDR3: TGTGCCAGCCTCGGCCTAGGGGTGAACACTGAAGCTTTCTTT. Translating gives CASLGLGVNTEAFF.

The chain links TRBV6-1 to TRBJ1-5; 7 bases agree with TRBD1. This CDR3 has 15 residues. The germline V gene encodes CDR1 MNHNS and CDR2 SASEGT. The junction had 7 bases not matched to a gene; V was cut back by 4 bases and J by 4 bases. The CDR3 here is CASSALGTVNQPQHF. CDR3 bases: TGTGCCAGCAGTGCCCTAGGGACAGTTAATCAGCCCCAGCATTTT.

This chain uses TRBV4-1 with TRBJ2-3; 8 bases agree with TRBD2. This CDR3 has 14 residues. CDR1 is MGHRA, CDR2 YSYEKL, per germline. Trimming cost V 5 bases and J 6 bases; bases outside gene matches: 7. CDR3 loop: CASSKAGVGDTQYF. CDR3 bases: TGCGCCAGCAGCAAAGCGGGAGTGGGGGATACGCAGTATTTT.

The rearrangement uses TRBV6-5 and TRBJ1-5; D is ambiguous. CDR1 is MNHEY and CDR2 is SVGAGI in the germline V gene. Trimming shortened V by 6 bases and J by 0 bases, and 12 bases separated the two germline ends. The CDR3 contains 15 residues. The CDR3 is CASSQDYDSNQPQHF. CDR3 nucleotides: TGTGCCAGCAGCCAGGATTATGATAGCAATCAGCCCCAGCATTTT.

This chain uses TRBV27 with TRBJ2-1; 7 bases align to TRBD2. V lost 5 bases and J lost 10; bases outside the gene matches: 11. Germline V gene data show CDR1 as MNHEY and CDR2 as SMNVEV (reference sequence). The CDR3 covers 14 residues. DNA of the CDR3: TGTGCCAGCAGTCGTCCTAGCGGTCAGTGGGAGCAGTTCTTC. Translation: CASSRPSGQWEQFF.

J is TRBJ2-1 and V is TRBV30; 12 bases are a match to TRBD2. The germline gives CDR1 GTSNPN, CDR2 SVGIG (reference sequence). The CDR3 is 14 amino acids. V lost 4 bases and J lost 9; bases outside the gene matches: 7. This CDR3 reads CAWMTSGGLGEQFF. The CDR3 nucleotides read TGTGCCTGGATGACTAGCGGGGGATTAGGTGAGCAGTTCTTC. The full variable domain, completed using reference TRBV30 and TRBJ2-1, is SQTIHQWPATLVQPVGSPLSLECTVEGTSNPNLYWYRQAAGRGLQLLFYSVGIGQISSEVPQNLSASRPQDRQFILSSKKLLLSDSGFYLCAWMTSGGLGEQFFGPGTRLTVL.